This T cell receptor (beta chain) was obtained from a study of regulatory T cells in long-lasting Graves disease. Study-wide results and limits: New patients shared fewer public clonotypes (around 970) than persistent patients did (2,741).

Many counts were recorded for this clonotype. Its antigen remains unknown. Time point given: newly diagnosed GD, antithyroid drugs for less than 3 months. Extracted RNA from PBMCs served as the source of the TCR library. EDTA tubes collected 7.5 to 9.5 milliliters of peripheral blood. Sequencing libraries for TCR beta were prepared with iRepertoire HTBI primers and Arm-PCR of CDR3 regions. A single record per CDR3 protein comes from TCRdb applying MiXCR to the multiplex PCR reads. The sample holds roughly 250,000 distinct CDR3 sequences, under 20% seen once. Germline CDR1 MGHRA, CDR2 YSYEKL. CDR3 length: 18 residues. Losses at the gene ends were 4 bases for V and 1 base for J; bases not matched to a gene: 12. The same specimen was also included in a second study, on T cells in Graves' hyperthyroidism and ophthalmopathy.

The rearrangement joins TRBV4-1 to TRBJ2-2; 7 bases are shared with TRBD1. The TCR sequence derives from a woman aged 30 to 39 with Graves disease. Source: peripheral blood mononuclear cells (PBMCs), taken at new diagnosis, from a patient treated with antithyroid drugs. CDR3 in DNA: TGCGCCAGCAGCCCTGTACCTCCGGGACAGCTGAACACCGGGGAGCTGTTTTTT. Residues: CASSPVPPGQLNTGELFF.